The clone carrying this T cell receptor beta chain was observed at least ten times. The sample is drawn from a study of spatial heterogeneity in lung cancer. Noted time point: sample taken at primary tumor resection. MiXCR was run by TCRdb on the 5' RACE reads, yielding one entry per CDR3 protein. The sample lists 40,000 to 45,000 distinct CDR3 sequences; roughly 13% were seen once. V was cut by 6 bases and J by 3 bases, with 17 bases left in between. The germline V gene encodes CDR1 SQVTM and CDR2 ANQGSEA. The CDR3 spans 15 residues. The sequences come from PBMCs, collected at surgery. This chain joins TRBV29-1 and TRBJ1-4, with a tentative D call TRBD1 (5 bases). This sequence was found in a male donor with early-stage non-small cell lung cancer. The CDR3 nucleotides are TGCAGCGTCTGGGGCTTCGAGGGGTCTAATGAAAAACTGTTTTTT. It is translated as CSVWGFEGSNEKLFF. Full variable domain (missing parts from reference TRBV29-1 and TRBJ1-4): SAVISQKPSRDICQRGTSLTIQCQVDSQVTMMFWYRQQPGQSLTLIATANQGSEATYESGFVIDKFPISRPNLTFSTLTVSNMSPEDSSIYLCSVWGFEGSNEKLFFGSGTQLSVL.